Shown below are 5 T cell receptor beta chains from a single sample sequenced in a study of cytomegalovirus exposure and HLA in healthy donors. The PCR used 60 Vbeta and 13 Jbeta primers. Clones were read by immunoSEQ multiplex PCR, and TCRdb kept only the in-frame ones, dropping some. The sample holds 150,000 to 200,000 clones, around 82% seen once. The sample comprised PBMCs. Receptor source: a man aged 30 to 45 in good health and CMV-seronegative.

This chain joins TRBV30 and TRBJ2-4, with D possibly matching TRBD1 (6 bases). The CDR3 has 15 amino acids. V dropped 5 bases and J dropped 0 bases, with 14 bases sitting between them. Germline CDR1 is GTSNPN and CDR2 is SVGIG (reference sequence). CDR3 DNA sequence: TGTGCCTGGGATCAAGAGACAGGAGCCAAAAACATTCAGTACTTC. It codes for CAWDQETGAKNIQYF.

The chain links TRBV18 to TRBJ2-7, with TRBD1 matching 8 bases. This CDR3 contains 14 residues. The germline gives CDR1 KGHSH, CDR2 LQKENI. The trim removed 1 base at V and 3 bases at J, leaving 2 bases unmatched. This CDR3 is CASSPLGQGYEQYF. DNA of the CDR3: TGTGCCAGCTCACCACTCGGACAGGGCTACGAGCAGTACTTC.

This clone has only one observation. This chain links TRBV4-1 with TRBJ2-3; 7 bases fit TRBD1. CDR1 is MGHRA, CDR2 YSYEKL, per germline. The V gene end was trimmed by 7 bases and the J gene end by 4 bases; junction bases not matched to a gene: 14. The CDR3 length is 16 residues. The CDR3 loop reads CASNLGQAAGPDTQYF. The CDR3 DNA is TGCGCCAGCAACCTTGGACAGGCTGCTGGACCAGATACGCAGTATTTT.

CDR3 loop: CASSEWRTSNEKLFF. The CDR3 region has the DNA TGTGCCAGCAGTGAATGGAGGACGTCTAATGAAAAACTGTTTTTT. The genes are TRBV25-1 and TRBJ1-4; D remains unclear. Germline CDR1 is MGHDK and CDR2 is SYGVNS. The CDR3 is made up of 15 amino acids. Trimming left V 1 base short and J 3 bases short, with 9 bases between.

The chain has TRBV6-5 and TRBJ1-2, with 7 bases that match TRBD1. Trimming cost V 0 bases and J 8 bases; bases outside gene matches: 6. The germline CDR1 and CDR2 sequences are MNHEY and SVGAGI. This CDR3 has 14 residues. The CDR3 sequence: CASSYSMTGYGYTF. In DNA form, the CDR3 reads TGTGCCAGCAGTTACTCGATGACAGGGTACGGCTACACCTTC.